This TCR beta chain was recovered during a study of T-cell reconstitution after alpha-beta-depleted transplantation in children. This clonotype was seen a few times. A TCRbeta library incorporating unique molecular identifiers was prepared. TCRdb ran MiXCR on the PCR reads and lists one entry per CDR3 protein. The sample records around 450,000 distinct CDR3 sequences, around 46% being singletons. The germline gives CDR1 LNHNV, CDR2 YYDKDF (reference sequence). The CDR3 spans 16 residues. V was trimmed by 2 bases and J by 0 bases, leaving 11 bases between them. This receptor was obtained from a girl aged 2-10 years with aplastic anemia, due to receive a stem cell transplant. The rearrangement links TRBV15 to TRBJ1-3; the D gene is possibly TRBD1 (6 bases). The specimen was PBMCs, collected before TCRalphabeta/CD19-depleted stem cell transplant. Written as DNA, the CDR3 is TGTGCCACCAGCAGATACAGGGACGTCTCTGGAAACACCATATATTTT. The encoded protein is CATSRYRDVSGNTIYF.